These 11 T cell receptor beta chains were sequenced from one sample in a study of spatial heterogeneity in lung cancer. Time point specified: sample taken at primary tumor resection. Unsorted whole RNA from tumor, nontumor lung or frozen PBMC underwent sequencing. TCRdb itself ran the 5' RACE reads through MiXCR, one entry per CDR3 protein. Of about 28,000 distinct CDR3 sequences in the sample, 8.4% were seen once. This specimen consisted of PBMCs, obtained at surgery. These receptors came from a female donor with early-stage non-small cell lung cancer.

This clonotype was seen ten or more times. The chain combines TRBV6-1 with TRBJ2-2, with TRBD2 matching 10 bases. The CDR3 length is 14 residues. V lost 8 bases and J lost 4; bases outside the gene matches: 4. CDR1 is MNHNS, CDR2 SASEGT, per germline. This chain's CDR3 is CASGRLAGTGELFF. DNA of the CDR3: TGTGCCAGCGGGAGACTAGCGGGCACCGGGGAGCTGTTTTTT.

The sample holds many counts of this clonotype. The chain joins TRBV6-1 to TRBJ2-3; 7 nucleotides match TRBD1. Germline V gene lookup returns CDR1 MNHNS and CDR2 SASEGT. The V gene end was trimmed by 6 bases and the J gene end by 6 bases; junction bases not matched to a gene: 9. The CDR3 sequence is 14 residues long. The CDR3 DNA is TGTGCCAGCAGCGCGAGCCCCAGGGGGGATACGCAGTATTTT. Translating it yields CASSASPRGDTQYF.

This clonotype was found many times. J is TRBJ2-4 and V is TRBV20-1; D ambiguous. Germline V gives CDR1 DFQATT, CDR2 SNEGSKA (reference sequence). This CDR3 region has 13 residues. V lost 1 base, J lost 0 bases, and 4 bases lay in between. CDR3 sequence: CSARGTAKNIQYF. The CDR3 region has the DNA TGCAGTGCTAGAGGGACAGCCAAAAACATTCAGTACTTC.

This chain connects TRBV7-8 to TRBJ2-7; TRBD2 matches at 8 bases. Germline CDR1 SGHVS, CDR2 FQNEAQ. Trimming took 2 bases from V and 3 from J; bases not matched to a gene: 0. The CDR3 runs 13 residues. The CDR3 nucleotides are TGTGCCAGCAGCTTAACTAGCGGCTACGAGCAGTACGTC. Encoded protein: CASSLTSGYEQYV.

To note about this clonotype: Just one base apart from a much larger clone, this may be a read error. V is TRBV21-1 and J is TRBJ2-7; the D call in the table, TRBD1, was not verified against the DNA. TRBV21-1 is listed as a pseudogene. This CDR3 has 18 residues. The CDR3 region is CASSKVRGVLRKSYEQYV. CDR3 nucleotide sequence: TGTGCCAGCAGCAAAGTACGAGGGGTCCTAAGGAAATCCTACGAGCAGTACGTC.

V gene TRBV20-1 combines with J gene TRBJ2-1; a possible D gene is TRBD2 (6 bases). This CDR3 is 14 amino acids long. Germline V gives CDR1 DFQATT, CDR2 SNEGSKA (reference sequence). V was pared by 3 bases and J by 7 bases, with 16 bases between. The CDR3 sequence: CSARLGRIRNEQFF. In nucleotides, the CDR3 is TGCAGTGCTAGGCTCGGGAGAATAAGAAATGAGCAGTTCTTC.

This clonotype was counted only a few times. The chain recombines TRBV2 with TRBJ2-5; D might be TRBD2 (5 bases). V shed 5 bases and J shed 5 bases, with 12 bases lying between them. The CDR3 is 13 residues long. The germline V gene has CDR1 SNHLY and CDR2 FYNNEI. CDR3 amino acids: CASSSGLAETQYF. DNA of the CDR3: TGTGCCAGCAGTTCCGGGCTAGCTGAGACCCAGTACTTC.

This clonotype has at least ten counts. This chain joins TRBV12-3 or TRBV12-4 and TRBJ2-1, with 9 bases aligning to TRBD1. The V segment lost 6 bases and the J segment 4 bases; nucleotides outside the gene matches: 4. The CDR3 runs 14 residues. The CDR3 loop reads CASSRDRVYNEQFF. CDR3 nucleotides: TGTGCCAGCAGCCGGGACAGGGTATACAATGAGCAGTTCTTC.

In this sample, this clonotype turned up many times. This chain uses TRBV20-1 with TRBJ2-3; 11 nucleotides agree with TRBD1. Trimming took 3 bases from V and 1 from J; bases not matched to a gene: 24. The CDR3 extends over 22 amino acids. In germline, CDR1 is DFQATT, CDR2 SNEGSKA (reference sequence). CDR3 coding DNA: TGCAGTGCTAGGAGGACAGGGGGCGCGGGGCGGGAGAGTTCGGCACGCACAGATACGCAGTATTTT. It encodes CSARRTGGAGRESSARTDTQYF.

The sample holds many counts of this clonotype. For the CDR3, the DNA is TGCAGTGCTAGAAGGGCAGGGAGTGATCAGCCCCAGCATTTT. Translating gives CSARRAGSDQPQHF. The V call is TRBV20-1, the J call TRBJ1-5, with a weak D call TRBD1 (5 bases). The CDR3 length is 14 residues. The V gene lost 2 bases and the J gene lost 5 bases, with 13 bases spanning the gap. Germline V gene data show CDR1 as DFQATT and CDR2 as SNEGSKA (reference sequence).

The chain links TRBV5-1 to TRBJ2-2; no clear D. Germline-derived CDR1 and CDR2 are SGHRS and YFSETQ. Between the trimmed V and J ends, which lost 4 bases and 7 bases, there was a span of 14 bases. The CDR3 totals 14 residues. The CDR3 here is CASSKTHTDGELFF. The CDR3 DNA is TGCGCCAGCAGCAAGACACATACGGACGGGGAGCTGTTTTTT.